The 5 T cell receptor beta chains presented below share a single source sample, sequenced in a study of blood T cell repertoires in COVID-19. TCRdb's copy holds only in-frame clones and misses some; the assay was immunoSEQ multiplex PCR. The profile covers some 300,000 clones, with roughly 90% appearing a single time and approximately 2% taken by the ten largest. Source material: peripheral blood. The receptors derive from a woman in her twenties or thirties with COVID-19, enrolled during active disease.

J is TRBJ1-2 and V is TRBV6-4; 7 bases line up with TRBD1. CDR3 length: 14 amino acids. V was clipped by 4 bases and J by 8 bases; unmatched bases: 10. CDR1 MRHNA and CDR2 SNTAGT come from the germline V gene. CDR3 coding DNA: TGTGCCAGCAGTGGACCCGAGGGGGCTGGAGGCTACACCTTC. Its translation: CASSGPEGAGGYTF.

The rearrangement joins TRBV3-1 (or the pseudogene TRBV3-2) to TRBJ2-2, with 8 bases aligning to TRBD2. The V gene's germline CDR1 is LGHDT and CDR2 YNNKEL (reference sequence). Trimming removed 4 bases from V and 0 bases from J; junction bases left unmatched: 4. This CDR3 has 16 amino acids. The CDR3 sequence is CASSPTSDANTGELFF. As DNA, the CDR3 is TGTGCCAGCAGCCCGACTAGCGACGCGAACACCGGGGAGCTGTTTTTT.

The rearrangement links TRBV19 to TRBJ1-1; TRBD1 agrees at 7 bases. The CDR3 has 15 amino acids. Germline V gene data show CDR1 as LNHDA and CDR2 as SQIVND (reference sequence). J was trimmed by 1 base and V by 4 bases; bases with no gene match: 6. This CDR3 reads CASSTDDRANTEAFF. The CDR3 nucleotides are TGTGCCAGTAGTACCGATGACAGGGCGAACACTGAAGCTTTCTTT.

CDR3 in DNA: TGCGCCAGCAGCGGGACAGGGATGAACACTGAAGCTTTCTTT. It translates to CASSGTGMNTEAFF. The chain has TRBV5-1 and TRBJ1-1; 9 nucleotides agree with TRBD1. Germline values: CDR1 SGHRS, CDR2 YFSETQ. V trimming: 4 bases; J trimming: 0 bases; junction bases outside the gene matches: 1. The length of the CDR3 is 14 residues.

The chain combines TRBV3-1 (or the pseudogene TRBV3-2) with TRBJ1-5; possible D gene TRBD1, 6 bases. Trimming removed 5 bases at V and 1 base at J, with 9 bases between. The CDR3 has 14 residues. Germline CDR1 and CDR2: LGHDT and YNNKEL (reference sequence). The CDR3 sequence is CASSVGQSNQPQHF. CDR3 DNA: TGTGCCAGCAGCGTCGGACAGAGCAATCAGCCCCAGCATTTT.